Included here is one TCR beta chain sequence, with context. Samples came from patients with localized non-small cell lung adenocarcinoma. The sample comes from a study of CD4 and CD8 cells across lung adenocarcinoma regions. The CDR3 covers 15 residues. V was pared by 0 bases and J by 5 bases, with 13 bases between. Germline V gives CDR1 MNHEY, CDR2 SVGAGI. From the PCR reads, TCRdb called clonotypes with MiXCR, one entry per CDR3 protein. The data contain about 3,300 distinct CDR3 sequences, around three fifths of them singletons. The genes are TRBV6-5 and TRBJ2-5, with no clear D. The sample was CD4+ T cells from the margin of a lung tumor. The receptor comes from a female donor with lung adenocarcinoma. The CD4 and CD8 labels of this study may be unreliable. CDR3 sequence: CASSYSSVTRETQYF. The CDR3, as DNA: TGTGCCAGCAGTTACTCGAGTGTCACGAGGGAGACCCAGTACTTC.